The following is a T cell receptor (beta chain) sequence with its context. What it binds is unknown. Trimming cost V 2 bases and J 9 bases; bases outside gene matches: 8. The length of the CDR3 is 15 residues. The V gene's germline CDR1 is SEHNR and CDR2 FQNEAQ (reference sequence). Tregs were sorted as CD4+CD25+CD127-/low cells. Study-wide results and limits: The TCR gene usage of tumor memory CD4+ T cells clustered together with blood and lymph node memory CD4+ cells and with lymph node naive CD4+ cells.

Semi-nested PCR with Nested Universal Primer A followed constant-region reverse priming of full-length variable regions. TCRdb re-derived calls from the 5' RACE reads in MiXCR, one entry per CDR3 protein. The sample yields about 57,000 distinct CDR3 sequences, approximately 26% seen once. What was sequenced was tumor-infiltrating Tregs sorted from the breast tumor. The V call is TRBV7-9, the J call TRBJ2-1, with 9 bases fitting TRBD2. The TCR sequence derives from a female donor with breast cancer. The CDR3, as DNA: TGTGCCAGCAGCTTATCTAGCGGGGCAAGGGGTGAGCAGTTCTTC. This sequence encodes CASSLSSGARGEQFF.